These T cell receptor beta chains were read from a single sample in a study of blood T cells in healthy people across ages. TCRdb processed the 5' RACE reads anew with MiXCR; each CDR3 protein has one entry. The sample carries 1 million or so distinct CDR3 sequences, 35% to 50% recorded once. Sequencing used blood. The receptors come from a woman aged 60 to 75 in good health. Each CDR3 is given with its conserved first and last residue. The D gene is left open where the match is weak. A row's size may be missing; if present it is once, few, many or a size class.

abundance	len	v_gene	j_gene	d_gene	CDR3aa	CDR3nt
NA	16	TRBV6-5	TRBJ2-1	TRBD2	CASSYRSSGERNEQFF	TGTGCCAGCAGTTATCGATCCAGCGGGGAGCGCAATGAGCAGTTCTTC
NA	13	TRBV5-6	TRBJ2-5	NA	CASSSTGRWTQYF	TGTGCCAGCAGTTCTACAGGGAGGTGGACCCAGTACTTC
NA	18	TRBV7-9	TRBJ1-6	NA	CASSLESAFSSYNSHLHF	TGTGCCAGCAGCTTAGAATCGGCGTTTAGCTCCTATAATTCACACCTCCACTTT
NA	14	TRBV20-1	TRBJ1-1	NA	CSARNRDKNTEAFF	TGCAGTGCCCGAAACAGGGATAAGAACACTGAAGCTTTCTTT
few	17	TRBV7-2	TRBJ2-7	NA	CASSSDPMPGSTYEQYF	TGTGCCAGCAGCTCGGACCCGATGCCGGGTTCAACCTACGAGCAGTACTTC
few	12	TRBV5-6	TRBJ2-7	NA	CASSLGGGPQYF	TGTGCCAGCAGCTTGGGCGGTGGCCCGCAGTACTTC
NA	18	TRBV7-9	TRBJ2-1	NA	CASSFWGPSTAPYNEQFF	TGTGCCAGCAGCTTCTGGGGGCCGTCGACCGCTCCCTACAATGAGCAGTTCTTC
NA	17	TRBV14	TRBJ2-1	NA	CASSGVAGLSSYNEQFF	TGTGCCAGCAGTGGAGTGGCGGGTCTTAGCTCCTACAATGAGCAGTTCTTC
once	12	TRBV19	TRBJ1-5	NA	CASAATNQPQHF	TGTGCCAGTGCCGCAACCAATCAGCCCCAGCATTTT
NA	15	TRBV2	TRBJ2-5	NA	CASRRGEIAGETQYF	TGTGCCAGCAGGAGAGGGGAGATTGCTGGAGAGACCCAGTACTTC
NA	12	TRBV6-2/TRBV6-3	TRBJ1-4	NA	CASSTTLEKLFF	TGTGCCAGCAGTACGACACTAGAAAAACTGTTTTTT
NA	17	TRBV13	TRBJ2-4	TRBD2	CASSLGNSGSPRNIQYF	TGTGCCAGCAGCTTAGGTAATAGCGGGAGCCCGAGAAACATTCAGTACTTC
NA	15	TRBV6-2/TRBV6-3	TRBJ2-7	NA	CASSLTGVAGGEQYF	TGTGCCAGCAGCCTAACAGGGGTCGCGGGAGGCGAGCAGTACTTC
NA	12	TRBV27	TRBJ1-1	NA	CASRTKFTEAFF	TGTGCCAGCAGGACTAAATTTACTGAAGCTTTCTTT
NA	14	TRBV11-2	TRBJ2-7	TRBD2	CASSLVLAGVEQYF	TGTGCCAGCAGCTTAGTTCTAGCGGGAGTCGAGCAGTACTTC
NA	14	TRBV27	TRBJ2-7	TRBD2	CASSLYTSGAEQYF	TGTGCCAGCAGTTTATATACTAGCGGGGCCGAGCAGTACTTC
NA	14	TRBV30	TRBJ1-2	NA	CAWSMNSRGDGYTF	TGTGCCTGGAGTATGAACTCTCGAGGGGATGGCTACACCTTC
NA	15	TRBV2	TRBJ2-3	NA	CASSAKRQLTDTQYF	TGTGCCAGCAGCGCTAAGCGACAGCTCACAGATACGCAGTATTTT
few	17	TRBV10-3	TRBJ2-3	NA	CAISEGAVVLGTDTQYF	TGTGCCATCAGTGAGGGCGCCGTGGTATTGGGCACAGATACGCAGTATTTT
NA	18	TRBV20-1	TRBJ2-7	NA	CSVGDSFQRQALGNEQYF	TGCAGTGTTGGAGATAGTTTCCAGCGACAGGCCCTTGGCAATGAGCAGTACTTC
few	14	TRBV2	TRBJ1-1	NA	CASRFRERDTEAFF	TGTGCCAGCAGGTTCAGGGAGAGGGACACTGAAGCTTTCTTT
NA	15	TRBV18	TRBJ2-6	NA	CASSPGTEGANVLTF	TGTGCCAGCTCACCTGGGACGGAAGGGGCCAACGTCCTGACTTTC
few	19	TRBV5-1	TRBJ2-1	NA	CASSLASIRGRITYNEQFF	TGCGCCAGCAGCTTGGCGTCGATAAGGGGACGGATTACCTACAATGAGCAGTTCTTC
few	10	TRBV20-1	TRBJ2-7	NA	CSAAQDEQYF	TGCAGTGCTGCCCAGGACGAGCAGTACTTC
NA	14	TRBV5-1	TRBJ2-5	NA	CASSLPDGAETQYF	TGCGCCAGCAGCTTGCCGGACGGGGCGGAGACCCAGTACTTC
NA	15	TRBV20-1	TRBJ2-7	TRBD1	CSARDIGQGTYEQYF	TGCAGTGCTAGAGATATAGGACAGGGGACGTACGAGCAGTACTTC
few	11	TRBV5-8	TRBJ1-4	NA	CASGRVEELFF	TGTGCCAGCGGGAGAGTTGAGGAACTGTTTTTT
NA	14	TRBV20-1	TRBJ2-3	NA	CSARVEGGTDTQYF	TGCAGTGCTAGAGTGGAGGGGGGCACAGATACGCAGTATTTT
NA	14	TRBV14	TRBJ1-2	NA	CASSLLGRGNGYTF	TGTGCCAGCAGCCTATTGGGTCGGGGAAATGGCTACACCTTC
once	16	TRBV5-5	TRBJ2-3	NA	CASSSGTTGHTDTRYF	TGTGCCAGCAGCTCCGGGACAACGGGGCACACAGATACGCGGTATTTT
few	16	TRBV11-2	TRBJ2-5	NA	CASSFLGVGGGETQYF	TGTGCCAGCAGCTTCCTGGGAGTGGGAGGTGGAGAGACCCAGTACTTC
NA	15	TRBV2	TRBJ1-1	NA	CASSEHRTEGTEAFF	TGTGCCAGCAGTGAACATAGGACAGAAGGCACTGAAGCTTTCTTT
NA	13	TRBV4-1	TRBJ1-1	NA	CASSPSRIPEAFF	TGCGCCAGCAGCCCCTCGAGAATCCCTGAAGCTTTCTTT
NA	18	TRBV20-1	TRBJ1-1	NA	CSARDLAGLAGWNTEAFF	TGCAGTGCTAGAGATCTGGCAGGCCTTGCGGGGTGGAACACTGAAGCTTTCTTT
few	15	TRBV3-1	TRBJ2-3	TRBD2	CASSLLRGRGDTQYF	TGTGCCAGCAGCCTGCTACGCGGGAGAGGAGATACGCAGTATTTT
NA	11	TRBV10-3	TRBJ2-7	NA	CAISELWEQYF	TGTGCCATCAGTGAGTTGTGGGAGCAGTACTTC
few	14	TRBV20-1	TRBJ2-3	NA	CSALAGQPTDTQYF	TGCAGTGCTTTAGCGGGACAGCCCACAGATACGCAGTATTTT
NA	16	TRBV6-5	TRBJ2-5	NA	CASSPSTGQNQETQYF	TGTGCCAGCAGCCCCTCAACTGGACAAAACCAAGAGACCCAGTACTTC
NA	15	TRBV2	TRBJ2-3	NA	CASRASSSSTDTQYF	TGTGCCAGCAGGGCTTCTAGCTCTAGCACAGATACGCAGTATTTT
NA	14	TRBV12-3/TRBV12-4	TRBJ2-6	NA	CASEGLNEANVLTF	TGTGCCAGCGAGGGGCTGAATGAGGCCAACGTCCTGACTTTC
few	17	TRBV4-1	TRBJ2-4	TRBD2	CASSQPTSGRAKNIQYF	TGCGCCAGCAGCCAACCGACTAGCGGGAGAGCCAAAAACATTCAGTACTTC
NA	12	TRBV25-1	TRBJ2-1	NA	CASSQQGPEQFF	TGTGCCAGCAGTCAGCAGGGCCCTGAGCAGTTCTTC
NA	13	TRBV12-3/TRBV12-4	TRBJ2-7	NA	CASSLGFRHEQYF	TGTGCCAGCAGTTTAGGCTTTCGACACGAGCAGTACTTC
few	13	TRBV24-1	TRBJ2-5	TRBD2	CATGTSGDETQYF	TGTGCCACCGGGACTAGCGGTGATGAGACCCAGTACTTC
NA	13	TRBV14	TRBJ2-3	NA	CASSQPETDTQYF	TGTGCCAGCAGCCAACCCGAGACAGATACGCAGTATTTT
many	15	TRBV27	TRBJ2-7	NA	CASSSIGGRDHEQYF	TGTGCCAGCAGCTCCATTGGGGGGCGCGACCACGAGCAGTACTTC
NA	12	TRBV2	TRBJ1-2	NA	CASKDIGYGYTF	TGTGCCAGCAAGGACATCGGGTATGGCTACACCTTC